These 12 T cell receptor beta chains originate from one sample sequenced in a study of cytomegalovirus exposure and HLA in healthy donors. PCR employed 60 Vbeta and 13 Jbeta primers. Profiled with immunoSEQ multiplex PCR; TCRdb holds only in-frame clones, not every one. The top ten clones hold 0.8% to 1.1% of a sample with 75,000 to 85,000 clones, 80% of them seen once. Sequencing input: PBMCs. The receptors shown here come from a male donor in good health and CMV-seronegative.

The chain employs TRBV2 and TRBJ1-2; 9 bases fit TRBD1. This CDR3 spans 12 amino acids. Unmatched junction bases numbered 5, after V lost 4 bases and J lost 11 bases. CDR1 and CDR2 from the germline V gene are SNHLY and FYNNEI. The DNA for the CDR3 is TGTGCCAGCAGTGCGGAGACAGGGGGATACACCTTC. Translation gives CASSAETGGYTF.

The chain combines TRBV5-1 with TRBJ2-3, with a weak D call TRBD2 (7 bases). The CDR3 has 13 residues. CDR1 is SGHRS and CDR2 is YFSETQ in the germline V gene. The ends were cut back, 5 bases at V and 3 bases at J, with 10 bases in the middle. Written as DNA, the CDR3 is TGCGCCAGCAGAGAGGGGGGGACAGATACGCAGTATTTT. It codes for CASREGGTDTQYF.

The chain links TRBV19 to TRBJ1-1; D not resolved. Germline CDR1 and CDR2: LNHDA and SQIVND (reference sequence). There are 16 residues in the CDR3. Between the trimmed V and J ends, which lost 4 bases and 1 base, there was a span of 16 bases. Here the CDR3 reads CASSRYGRVGNTEAFF. CDR3 bases: TGTGCCAGTAGTAGGTACGGTCGGGTCGGGAACACTGAAGCTTTCTTT.

The chain couples TRBV30 to TRBJ2-2; possibly TRBD1 for D (6 bases). Germline V gene data show CDR1 as GTSNPN and CDR2 as SVGIG (reference sequence). V gave up 0 bases and J gave up 7 bases, with 12 bases separating them. The CDR3 is made up of 14 amino acids. The CDR3, as DNA: TGTGCCTGGAGTGTACGGGACATTCGCGGGGAGCTGTTTTTT. Residues: CAWSVRDIRGELFF. Based on the CDR3 plus reference TRBV30 and TRBJ2-2, the full variable domain is SQTIHQWPATLVQPVGSPLSLECTVEGTSNPNLYWYRQAAGRGLQLLFYSVGIGQISSEVPQNLSASRPQDRQFILSSKKLLLSDSGFYLCAWSVRDIRGELFFGEGSRLTVL.

About this clone itself: Germline is not matched at one junction end, which may reflect a read error. This chain uses TRBV19 with TRBJ1-2; 12 bases are a match to TRBD1. Germline CDR1 and CDR2: LNHDA and SQIVND (reference sequence). The CDR3 loop spans 12 amino acids. The CDR3 sequence: CASLLGTGGAAF. CDR3 nucleotides: TGTGCCAGTCTACTCGGGACAGGGGGCGCCGCCTTC.

The chain uses TRBV5-6 and TRBJ2-2; no reliable D call. Germline V gene lookup returns CDR1 SGHDT and CDR2 YYEEEE. V was trimmed by 2 bases and J by 4 bases, leaving 9 bases between them. This CDR3 has 14 amino acids. Here the CDR3 DNA reads TGTGCCAGCAGCTTACGAGTCCGCACCGGGGAGCTGTTTTTT. Translating gives CASSLRVRTGELFF.

V gene TRBV28 combines with J gene TRBJ1-5, with 8 bases lining up with TRBD1. V lost 6 bases to trimming and J lost 11 bases; unmatched junction nucleotides: 3. In germline, CDR1 is MDHEN, CDR2 SYDVKM. The CDR3 is made up of 11 amino acids. In DNA form, the CDR3 reads TGTGCCAGCAGCCAGGGACAGGCCCAGCATTTT. Translated: CASSQGQAQHF.

The J gene is TRBJ2-7, the V gene TRBV2, with 11 bases matching TRBD2. The length of the CDR3 is 15 residues. Germline V lookup: CDR1 SNHLY, CDR2 FYNNEI. V was pared by 5 bases and J by 5 bases, with 8 bases of the junction left unmatched. CDR3 loop: CASSTSGLAGHEQYF. The CDR3 DNA reads TGTGCCAGCAGTACCTCCGGACTAGCGGGCCACGAGCAGTACTTC.

CDR3 residues: CSARQVTGYEQYF. The CDR3 DNA follows: TGCAGCGCCCGACAGGTTACGGGCTACGAGCAGTACTTC. The genes are TRBV29-1 and TRBJ2-7; D possibly corresponds to TRBD1 (6 bases). This CDR3 contains 13 residues. From germline, CDR1 is SQVTM and CDR2 ANQGSEA. Trimming pared 7 bases from V and 3 bases from J, leaving 16 bases between.

The chain is built from TRBV6-1 and TRBJ2-1; unclear D gene. This CDR3 has 12 residues. Germline CDR1 is MNHNS and CDR2 is SASEGT. The V end was cut by 6 bases, the J end by 4 bases, with 7 bases between. CDR3 in amino acids: CASSIYYNEQFF. In DNA form, the CDR3 reads TGTGCCAGCAGCATCTATTACAATGAGCAGTTCTTC.

This chain connects TRBV11-2 to TRBJ2-5; no clear D gene. Germline assignment: CDR1 SGHAT and CDR2 FQNNGV. V lost 3 bases and J 1 base, leaving 12 bases between the germline ends. The CDR3 is 15 residues long. The CDR3 DNA follows: TGTGCCAGCAGCTTTAGCCCCGCGAGCCAAGAGACCCAGTACTTC. Protein product: CASSFSPASQETQYF.

This CDR3 is CSVKSQRGYYNEQFF. The CDR3 bases are TGCAGCGTTAAGAGCCAGCGGGGTTACTACAATGAGCAGTTCTTC. The rearrangement joins TRBV29-1 to TRBJ2-1; 7 nucleotides align to TRBD2. Germline V gene lookup returns CDR1 SQVTM and CDR2 ANQGSEA. The CDR3 is 15 amino acids. Trimming removed 5 bases from V and 3 bases from J; junction bases left unmatched: 10.